The next 30 T cell receptor delta chains were all read from a single sample in a study of gamma-delta T cells after stem cell transplantation. TCRdb reran clone calling via CATT on the RT-PCR reads. Altogether 700 to 800 delta-chain clones are present, 4.5% to 5% being singletons, with the ten largest covering 65% to 85%. The sample taken for sequencing was gamma-delta T cells. These receptors all stem from a human donor. It is not recorded whose cells these are; they may come from a transplant donor.

A few counts support this clone. The chain employs TRDV1 and TRDJ1; D is perhaps TRDD2 (8 bases). Looked up from germline, CDR1 is TSWWSYY and CDR2 is QGS. The CDR3 has 27 amino acids. Trimming shortened V by 3 bases and J by 0 bases, and 47 bases separated the two germline ends. The CDR3 DNA reads TGTGCTCTTGGGGAGCCTCAACCGGTCTTCCTACGGTTGTACTGGGGACATACGGGGGACGACACCGATAAACTCATCTTT. Protein sequence: CALGEPQPVFLRLYWGHTGDDTDKLIF.

This clone came up a few times. The junction departs from the called germline gene at one end, perhaps through a read error. V is TRDV2 and J is TRDJ1; 10 bases align to TRDD3. The CDR3 runs 18 residues. CDR1 is GEAIGNYY, CDR2 EKD, per germline. In nucleotides, the CDR3 is TGTGCCTGTGGCACCCTGTCCGTACTGGGGGATGCCACCGATAAACTCATCTTT. This encodes CACGTLSVLGDATDKLIF.

This clone occurred a few times. Only one base separates this from a far larger clonotype, so it likely reflects a read error. Different DNA sequences within this sample yield the same CDR3. The DNA for the CDR3 is TGTGCCTGTGACACGGCTTGGGGGACCGCAAGCTCCTGGGACACCCGACAGATGTTCTTC. Protein: CACDTAWGTASSWDTRQMFF. The V call is TRDV2, the J call TRDJ3; 7 nucleotides agree with TRDD3. CDR1 and CDR2 from the germline V gene are GEAIGNYY and EKD. CDR3 size: 20 residues.

The table lists this clone with a few counts. This likely reflects a read error, since a far larger clone is one base away. The identical CDR3 is also encoded by other nucleotide sequences in the sample. This chain joins TRDV1 and TRDJ3; 13 nucleotides match TRDD3. Looked up from germline, CDR1 is TSWWSYY and CDR2 is QGS. The CDR3 is 24 residues long. Trimming at V came to 6 bases and at J to 1 base, leaving 21 bases not matched to a gene. For the CDR3, the DNA is TGTGCTCTTGGTTTGGGTCGACTCTCCCCAACTGGGGGATACGATTCCTGGGACACCCGACAGATGTTTTTC. Translation: CALGLGRLSPTGGYDSWDTRQMFF.

Of note for this clone: A read error is the likely source, as a far larger clone sits one nucleotide away. Other DNA sequences from this sample encode an identical CDR3 as well. The J gene is TRDJ1, the V gene TRDV2, with 10 bases that match TRDD3. Germline trimming cut 4 bases from V and 1 base from J; bases unmatched to any gene: 17. The CDR3 is 19 residues long. Per the germline V gene, CDR1 is GEAIGNYY and CDR2 is EKD. CDR3 in DNA: TGTGCCTGTGAGACCCTCGGGGAGCTGGGGGATAGGGTCACCGATAAACTCATCTTT. It specifies CACETLGELGDRVTDKLIF.

This clone ranks as medium-sized. Since a far larger clone is one base different, this is likely a read error. The chain carries TRDV3 and TRDJ1; D uncertain. The length of the CDR3 is 16 residues. Germline CDR1 is TVYSNPD and CDR2 is GDNSRS (reference sequence). The germline V and J ends were trimmed by 5 bases and 0 bases, with 22 bases remaining between them. The CDR3 protein is CALLGKWAQYTDKLIF. The CDR3 region has the DNA TGTGCCCTTTTGGGCAAGTGGGCTCAGTACACCGATAAACTCATCTTT.

As regards this clone: TCRdb lists the protein of a much larger clone for this DNA, which differs at residue 15, so this is likely a read error; the protein given here is translated from the DNA itself. This chain links TRDV1 with TRDJ1, with a weak D call TRDD3 (8 bases). This CDR3 has 21 amino acids. Trimming removed 3 bases at V and 1 base at J, with 30 bases between. Germline CDR1 is TSWWSYY and CDR2 is QGS. The DNA for the CDR3 is TGTGCTCTTGGGGATCTTCCCTTCCTCACCCTACTGGGGGTCAGCACCGATAAACTCATCTTT. It codes for CALGDLPFLTLLGVSTDKLIF.

This clone occurred a few times. TCRdb has a much larger clone's protein, which differs at residue 5 from the translation of this DNA, likely because of a read error; what is shown is the protein translated from the DNA. J is TRDJ1 and V is TRDV2, with 10 nucleotides matching TRDD3. J lost 0 bases, V lost 2 bases, and 14 bases had no gene match. This CDR3 has 19 residues. Germline CDR1 GEAIGNYY, CDR2 EKD. CDR3 nucleotides: TGTGCCTGTGACATCGTGGTGGGGGATACAGGGCCGTACACCGATAAACTCATCTTT. It yields the protein CACDIVVGDTGPYTDKLIF.

On this clone: This probably arose from a read error, given a far larger clone one base away. The chain carries TRDV3 and TRDJ3, with D possibly being TRDD2 (5 bases). Germline loops: CDR1 TVYSNPD, CDR2 GDNSRS (reference sequence). V was trimmed by 2 bases and J by 0 bases, leaving 14 bases between them. The CDR3 has 17 amino acids. The CDR3 region is CAFHPSASSWDTRQMFF. The CDR3 DNA is TGTGCCTTTCATCCTTCTGCAAGCTCCTGGGACACCCGACAGATGTTTTTC.

This clone is deemed large. One junction end disagrees with the germline gene, perhaps due to a read error. V is TRDV1 and J is TRDJ1; D is possibly TRDD2 (6 bases). CDR1 and CDR2 (germline): TSWWSYY, QGS. The CDR3 is 13 residues long. CDR3 region: CALGESRVLRLTF. The DNA for the CDR3 is TGTGCTCTTGGGGAATCGCGGGTCCTACGTCTTACGTTT.

This clone came up a few times. TCRdb's protein for this DNA is that of a much larger clone and differs from the translation at residue 11, likely a read error; the protein shown is the DNA translation. The chain carries TRDV2 and TRDJ1; 9 bases align to TRDD3. Trimming took 3 bases from V and 4 from J; bases not matched to a gene: 11. Per the germline V gene, CDR1 is GEAIGNYY and CDR2 is EKD. The length of the CDR3 is 16 residues. The CDR3 sequence: CACDLLLGDDIDKLIF. CDR3 DNA: TGTGCCTGTGACTTACTACTGGGGGACGACATCGATAAACTCATCTTT.

Details on this clone: TCRdb lists the protein of a much larger clone for this DNA, which differs at residue 5, so this is likely a read error; the protein given here is translated from the DNA itself. The V gene is TRDV1, the J gene TRDJ1; D is possibly TRDD3 (5 bases). This CDR3 has 19 residues. The germline V gene encodes CDR1 TSWWSYY and CDR2 QGS. Trimming removed 4 bases at V and 1 base at J, with 25 bases between. Written as DNA, the CDR3 is TGTGCTCTTGGGGGACCCCCCCTGCTCTGGGAGACCACCACCGATAAACTCATCTTT. Protein: CALGGPPLLWETTTDKLIF.

This clone is judged medium-sized. This likely came from a read error, as a far larger clone is one base away. This rearrangement joins TRDV1 to TRDJ1; 9 bases fit TRDD2. CDR3 length equals 27 residues. From germline, CDR1 is TSWWSYY and CDR2 QGS. V trimming: 3 bases; J trimming: 0 bases; junction bases outside the gene matches: 38. The CDR3 DNA is TGTGCTCTTGGGGAGCCTCAACCGGCCTTCCTACGGTTGTACTGGGGACATACGGGGGGGTACACCGATAAACTCATCTTT. Encoded protein: CALGEPQPAFLRLYWGHTGGYTDKLIF.

In its sample, this clone was seen a few times. TCRdb records a much larger clone's protein for this DNA, with a difference at residue 8 that likely arises from a read error; the protein given is the translation of the DNA. V and J are TRDV2 and TRDJ1; 7 bases match TRDD3. The CDR3 is made up of 19 amino acids. The germline CDR1 and CDR2 sequences are GEAIGNYY and EKD. V lost 0 bases and J lost 0; bases outside the gene matches: 15. The CDR3 coding sequence is TGTGCCTGTGACACCGTGGTGAGGGATACAGGGCCGTACACCGATAAACTCATCTTT. Encoded protein: CACDTVVRDTGPYTDKLIF.

This clone was detected a few times. This DNA's translation and the protein TCRdb lists, from a much larger clone, do not match at residue 10, likely due to a read error; the protein shown is translated from the DNA. The chain recombines TRDV1 with TRDJ3, with 13 bases aligning to TRDD3. The V segment lost 6 bases and the J segment 1 base; nucleotides outside the gene matches: 21. CDR1 is TSWWSYY, CDR2 QGS, per germline. The CDR3 length is 24 residues. CDR3 coding DNA: TGTGCTCTTGGTTTGGGTCGGCTCTCCTCAACTGGGGGATACGATTCCTGGGACACCCGACAGATGTTTTTC. Translating gives CALGLGRLSSTGGYDSWDTRQMFF.

This clone was seen only a few times. This chain uses TRDV2 with TRDJ1; 12 nucleotides align to TRDD3. There are 15 residues in the CDR3. V lost 8 bases to trimming and J lost 12 bases; unmatched junction nucleotides: 18. The germline gives CDR1 GEAIGNYY, CDR2 EKD. The CDR3 is CASEPYPGGYGEVIF. The CDR3 region has the DNA TGTGCCTCTGAACCCTACCCTGGGGGATACGGAGAAGTCATCTTT.

As to this clone: A far larger clone differs by one base, so this is likely a read error. The same CDR3 also results from other DNA sequences found in this sample. This chain joins TRDV2 and TRDJ1, with a weak D call TRDD3 (5 bases). CDR1 is GEAIGNYY and CDR2 is EKD in the germline V gene. The CDR3 consists of 15 residues. The chain's CDR3 is CACDSLRGRGDKLIF. CDR3 nucleotides: TGTGCCTGTGACTCGCTACGGGGAAGGGGCGATAAGCTCATCTTT.

This chain connects TRDV2 to TRDJ1; 7 bases align to TRDD3. After removal of 3 bases from V and 5 bases from J, the junction contained 8 bases not matched to a gene. The CDR3 covers 14 residues. CDR1 is GEAIGNYY, CDR2 EKD, per germline. In nucleotides, the CDR3 is TGTGCCTGTGACTCGTTACTGGGGAAAGATAAACTCATCTTT. Translation: CACDSLLGKDKLIF.

For this clone: A far larger clone is a single base away, which makes a read error likely. The sample contains more than one DNA sequence encoding this CDR3. CDR3 amino acids: CALGESRVLRLTF. In DNA form, the CDR3 reads TGTGCCCTTGGGGAATCGCGGGTCCTACGTCTTACGTTT. No J gene call was made, and the V gene is TRDV1; the DNA was not used to check the table's D call, TRDD3. This CDR3 comprises 13 residues. Germline V gene sequence: CDR1 TSWWSYY, CDR2 QGS.

Points on this clone: The protein that TCRdb holds for this DNA derives from a much larger clone and differs from the translated DNA at residue 14, which likely indicates a read error; the protein shown here is translated from the DNA. This sequence joins TRDV1 and TRDJ1; 8 bases are a match to TRDD3. This CDR3 has 24 residues. V trimming: 2 bases; J trimming: 0 bases; junction bases outside the gene matches: 29. CDR1 is TSWWSYY and CDR2 is QGS in the germline V gene. Here the CDR3 DNA reads TGTGCTCTTGGGGAATCGCGGGTCCTACGTCTTACGTTTAGGTACTGGGGGTACACCGATAAACTCATCTTT. Protein sequence: CALGESRVLRLTFRYWGYTDKLIF.

Notes on this clone: The sample carries other DNA sequences with the same CDR3. CDR3 bases: TGTGCTCTTGGGGAATTCCTCCCCAGTCGGTACTGGGGGATACTTTCCGATAAACTCATCTTT. Translation: CALGEFLPSRYWGILSDKLIF. The chain couples TRDV1 to TRDJ1; 12 bases align to TRDD3. CDR3 length: 21 residues. Trimming took 2 bases from V and 3 from J; bases not matched to a gene: 19. Germline CDR1 TSWWSYY, CDR2 QGS.

Turning to this clone: The TCRdb protein, from a much larger clone, departs from this DNA's translation at residue 10, likely by read error; the protein shown derives from the DNA. J is TRDJ1 and V is TRDV2; 8 bases are shared with TRDD3. With V trimmed by 3 bases and J by 12 bases, 17 bases remained unmatched. Germline V CDR1 and CDR2: GEAIGNYY, EKD. The CDR3 runs 15 residues. The CDR3 nucleotides are TGTGCCTGTGACTATATTTCTGGGGGACACGGAGAAGTCATCTTT. Translated: CACDYISGGHGEVIF.

This clone has more than one count but fewer than ten. DNA for the CDR3: TGTGCCTGTGACGGGCTACTGAAGTACACCGATAAACTCATCTTT. Translating gives CACDGLLKYTDKLIF. This chain links TRDV2 with TRDJ1; no definite D call. The CDR3 has 15 residues. Germline CDR1 and CDR2: GEAIGNYY and EKD. Trimming left V 3 bases short and J 0 bases short, with 13 bases between.

This chain joins TRDV2 and TRDJ1; 10 nucleotides align to TRDD3. In germline, CDR1 is GEAIGNYY, CDR2 EKD. The CDR3 has 15 amino acids. V shed 0 bases, J shed 7 bases, and the junction held 7 bases outside the gene matches. CDR3 coding DNA: TGTGCCTGTGACACCGTACTGGGGGATTCAGGTAAACTCATCTTT. Its protein product is CACDTVLGDSGKLIF.

In this sample, this clone turned up once. The chain recombines TRDV2 with TRDJ3, with a weak D call TRDD3 (6 bases). Germline CDR1 GEAIGNYY, CDR2 EKD. V lost 0 bases to trimming and J lost 0 bases, with 11 bases between them. There are 18 residues in the CDR3. In DNA, the CDR3 is TGTGCCTGTGACACCATTGGGGGCGTCTCCTGGGACACCCGACAGATGTTTTTC. Its translation: CACDTIGGVSWDTRQMFF.

This clone has just a few counts. Translating this DNA gives a protein that differs at residues 12 and 15 from the TCRdb one, which belongs to a much larger clone; a read error is likely, and the protein shown is this translation. The chain uses TRDV1 and TRDJ1, with D perhaps assigned TRDD2 or TRDD3 (7 bases each). The CDR3 contains 24 residues. Per the germline V gene, CDR1 is TSWWSYY and CDR2 is QGS. With 0 bases removed from V and 4 bases from J, the gap between germline ends came to 39 bases. The CDR3 DNA follows: TGTGCTCTTGGGGAACTTTCCCATGGCCTTCCTGTATGGGGGACAGTCTTTATAGGCGATAAACTCATCTTT. Translated: CALGELSHGLPVWGTVFIGDKLIF.

This clone has just a few counts. TCRdb's listed protein matches a much larger clone and diverges from this DNA's translation at residue 14, likely through a read error; the protein shown comes from the DNA. The V and J genes are TRDV1 and TRDJ1, with TRDD3 matching 8 bases. Trimming at V came to 2 bases and at J to 0 bases, leaving 29 bases not matched to a gene. Looked up from germline, CDR1 is TSWWSYY and CDR2 is QGS. The CDR3 is 24 amino acids. CDR3 loop: CALGESRVLRLTFEYWGYTDKLIF. The CDR3, as DNA: TGTGCTCTTGGGGAATCGCGGGTCCTACGTCTTACGTTTGAGTACTGGGGGTACACCGATAAACTCATCTTT.

This clone was detected only a few times. The mismatch at residue 11 between this DNA's translation and the TCRdb protein of a much larger clone likely reflects a read error; the protein shown is translated from the DNA. The J gene is TRDJ1, the V gene TRDV1; 9 nucleotides match TRDD3. CDR3 length: 20 residues. Germline trimming cut 2 bases from V and 3 bases from J; bases unmatched to any gene: 19. CDR1 TSWWSYY and CDR2 QGS come from the germline V gene. The CDR3 reads CALGETMGEYRGILSDKLIF. CDR3 sequence (DNA): TGTGCTCTTGGGGAAACAATGGGGGAGTACCGGGGGATACTTTCCGATAAACTCATCTTT.

This clone was recorded a few times. The protein TCRdb lists belongs to a much larger clone and differs from this DNA's translation at residue 13, which points to a read error; the protein shown is made from the DNA. The chain carries TRDV2 and TRDJ1, with 7 nucleotides matching TRDD3. Germline V gene data show CDR1 as GEAIGNYY and CDR2 as EKD. The CDR3 is 16 residues long. The CDR3 DNA is TGTGCCTGTGACACCGCTGGGGGCCCTTACACCGATAGACTCATCTTT. Protein sequence: CACDTAGGPYTDRLIF.

This clone was seen only a few times. A read error is likely here: a far larger clone is one base away. The V call is TRDV2, the J call TRDJ1; TRDD3 matches 12 bases. CDR3 size: 15 residues. V shed 3 bases, J shed 12 bases, and the junction held 13 bases outside the gene matches. Per the germline V gene, CDR1 is GEAIGNYY and CDR2 is EKD. CDR3 region: CACDYLSGGYGEVIF. The CDR3 nucleotides are TGTGCCTGTGACTATCTTTCTGGGGGATACGGAGAAGTCATCTTT.